Given below is one T cell receptor (beta chain) in context. The record originates from a study of blood T cell repertoires in COVID-19. Study in general: Both acute and convalescent COVID-19 samples were obtained from the United States, Italy and Spain.

In the source study's methods: Nucleated cell counts were estimated from reference gene primer amplification. Assay used: immunoSEQ multiplex PCR; TCRdb lists only in-frame clones, some missing. V, J and clone size are taken as reported in that table, and D and trimming were inferred from the DNA itself. The sample lists more than 45,000 clones; more than 80% were seen once. Germline V lookup: CDR1 SGHDN, CDR2 FVKESK. The CDR3 consists of 13 residues. Trimming removed 4 bases from V and 4 bases from J, with 8 bases in between. This chain uses TRBV14 with TRBJ2-1; D is unresolved. The sample consisted of peripheral blood. The sequence came from a man older than 75 with acute or convalescent COVID-19. CDR3 DNA sequence: TGTGCCAGCAGCCCGAGTTTTTACAATGAGCAGTTCTTC. As protein: CASSPSFYNEQFF. Drawing the rest from reference TRBV14 and TRBJ2-1, the complete variable domain is EAGVTQFPSHSVIEKGQTVTLRCDPISGHDNLYWYRRVMGKEIKFLLHFVKESKQDESGMPNNRFLAERTGGTYSTLKVQPAELEDSGVYFCASSPSFYNEQFFGPGTRLTVL.